The next 26 T cell receptor beta chains were all read from a single sample in a study of T cell changes during pregnancy in multiple sclerosis. TCRdb's table, derived via immunoSEQ multiplex PCR, lists solely in-frame clones and lacks some. The sample has 55,000 to 80,000 clones, roughly 94% seen once. The source material was peripheral blood, sampled in the third trimester of pregnancy. The origin of the receptors is a female donor with multiple sclerosis, enrolled in a pregnancy study.

The chain uses TRBV4-2 and TRBJ2-1; 9 bases map to TRBD2. CDR1 LGHNA and CDR2 YNFKEQ come from the germline V gene. V gave up 4 bases and J gave up 7 bases; unmatched junction bases: 8. The CDR3 sequence is 15 residues long. The CDR3 loop reads CASSRGGGDLNEQFF. CDR3 sequence (DNA): TGTGCCAGCAGCCGCGGGGGGGGTGATTTGAATGAGCAGTTCTTC.

J is TRBJ2-3 and V is TRBV19, with 11 bases identical to TRBD1. The CDR3 covers 16 residues. The trim removed 3 bases at V and 1 base at J, leaving 3 bases unmatched. Looked up from germline, CDR1 is LNHDA and CDR2 is SQIVND (reference sequence). The CDR3 DNA reads TGTGCCAGTAGTATGGGGACAGGGGGAGGCACAGATACGCAGTATTTT. It yields the protein CASSMGTGGGTDTQYF.

The rearrangement uses TRBV6-5 and TRBJ1-2, with TRBD1 matching over 7 bases. The CDR3 loop spans 15 amino acids. The V gene's germline CDR1 is MNHEY and CDR2 SVGAGI. Trimming removed 6 bases from V and 6 bases from J; junction bases left unmatched: 13. The CDR3 spells CASRTWDSTTHGYTF. The CDR3 coding sequence is TGTGCCAGCAGGACCTGGGACAGTACGACGCATGGCTACACCTTC.

This clone was seen a single time. CDR3 amino acids: CASSQGTGTGSNEQFF. The CDR3 DNA sequence: TGTGCCAGCAGCCAAGGGACCGGGACAGGATCCAATGAGCAGTTCTTC. The chain uses TRBV4-2 and TRBJ2-1; 8 bases fit TRBD1. CDR3 length equals 16 residues. Germline CDR1 reads LGHNA; CDR2 reads YNFKEQ. V was pared by 1 base and J by 6 bases, with 8 bases of the junction left unmatched.

This clone was seen only once. The rearrangement uses TRBV6-1 and TRBJ2-7; 10 bases fit TRBD1. The CDR3 spans 17 residues. V trimming: 4 bases; J trimming: 3 bases; junction bases outside the gene matches: 12. Germline V CDR1 and CDR2: MNHNS, SASEGT. In nucleotides, the CDR3 is TGTGCCAGCAGTGGTGACAGGGGGCCGGGAAAAATCTACGAGCAGTACTTC. Protein: CASSGDRGPGKIYEQYF.

The DNA of the CDR3 is TGTGCCAGTAGTATGACAGACTACAATGAGCAGTTCTTC. Protein sequence: CASSMTDYNEQFF. This sequence joins TRBV19 and TRBJ2-1, with a tentative D call TRBD1 (5 bases). The CDR3 runs 13 residues. CDR1 and CDR2 from the germline V gene are LNHDA and SQIVND (reference sequence). V shed 3 bases and J shed 3 bases, with 6 bases lying between them.

The V gene is TRBV27, the J gene TRBJ1-4; D is perhaps TRBD1 (6 bases). Germline V gene lookup returns CDR1 MNHEY and CDR2 SMNVEV (reference sequence). The V and J ends lost 2 bases and 11 bases respectively, with 12 bases between them. CDR3 length equals 13 residues. Written as DNA, the CDR3 is TGTGCCAGCAGTTTAGGGGGCCTGGGGAAACTGTTTTTT. Translated, it gives CASSLGGLGKLFF.

The chain links TRBV2 to TRBJ1-3, with D possibly being TRBD1 (5 bases). Trimming pared 5 bases from V and 0 bases from J, leaving 11 bases between. The CDR3 length is 15 residues. In germline, CDR1 is SNHLY, CDR2 FYNNEI. The CDR3 DNA reads TGTGCCAGCAGTTGGGACTCCAACTCTGGAAACACCATATATTTT. Translating gives CASSWDSNSGNTIYF.

The chain links TRBV2 to TRBJ1-2; D perhaps matches TRBD1 (6 bases). CDR1 SNHLY and CDR2 FYNNEI come from the germline V gene. This CDR3 has 13 amino acids. V was trimmed by 7 bases and J by 8 bases, leaving 17 bases between them. The CDR3 DNA follows: TGTGCCAGCAACCCCCGGGGGGCGGAAGGCTACACCTTC. The encoded protein is CASNPRGAEGYTF.

The V and J genes are TRBV9 and TRBJ1-1; D perhaps matches TRBD1 (5 bases). The ends were cut back, 3 bases at V and 1 base at J, with 13 bases in the middle. CDR1 is SGDLS and CDR2 is YYNGEE in the germline V gene. The CDR3 is 15 amino acids. DNA of the CDR3: TGTGCCAGCAGCGGACCGGGACTACCGAACACTGAAGCTTTCTTT. Protein product: CASSGPGLPNTEAFF.

The gene calls are TRBV5-6 and TRBJ1-6, with D tentatively TRBD1 (6 bases). V lost 3 bases and J lost 7, with 14 bases in between. The CDR3 is 15 amino acids. Per the germline V gene, CDR1 is SGHDT and CDR2 is YYEEEE. The CDR3: CASSSPQGRNSPLHF. As DNA, the CDR3 is TGTGCCAGCAGCTCCCCGCAGGGGCGGAATTCACCCCTCCACTTT.

The CDR3 DNA follows: TGTGCCAGCAGCTTAGGTAATTCCGCGGATACGCAGTATTTT. It encodes CASSLGNSADTQYF. The genes are TRBV7-8 and TRBJ2-3; D is undetermined. V dropped 1 base and J dropped 6 bases, with 11 bases sitting between them. The CDR3 covers 14 residues. The germline V gene has CDR1 SGHVS and CDR2 FQNEAQ.

This chain joins TRBV18 and TRBJ1-5, with D unresolved. CDR1 and CDR2 (germline): KGHSH, LQKENI. The length of the CDR3 is 13 residues. V lost 5 bases and J 4 bases, leaving 9 bases between the germline ends. CDR3 region: CASSDGGNQPQHF. The CDR3 bases are TGTGCCAGCTCAGACGGCGGAAATCAGCCCCAGCATTTT.

V and J are TRBV14 and TRBJ2-7; tentatively, D is TRBD2 (5 bases). Germline V gene data show CDR1 as SGHDN and CDR2 as FVKESK. V shed 0 bases and J shed 3 bases, with 12 bases lying between them. The CDR3 loop spans 15 amino acids. CDR3: CASSQDLAASYEQYF. The DNA for the CDR3 is TGTGCCAGCAGCCAAGATCTAGCAGCAAGCTACGAGCAGTACTTC.

The CDR3 DNA reads as TGTGCCAGCACGGGAGAGAAGAACACTGAAGCTTTCTTT. Its protein product is CASTGEKNTEAFF. The chain uses TRBV6-5 and TRBJ1-1, with D uncertain. Trimming removed 7 bases from V and 1 base from J, with 10 bases in between. This CDR3 has 13 residues. CDR1 and CDR2 from the germline V gene are MNHEY and SVGAGI.

The V and J genes are TRBV7-2 and TRBJ2-5; the D gene is possibly TRBD2 (5 bases). CDR1 SGHTA and CDR2 FQGNSA come from the germline V gene. V was clipped by 4 bases and J by 2 bases, with 14 bases between them. There are 15 residues in the CDR3. In nucleotides, the CDR3 is TGTGCCAGCAGCTCCTTTCGGGCGGGTCAAGAGACCCAGTACTTC. As protein: CASSSFRAGQETQYF.

For the CDR3, the DNA is TGTGCCAGCCGAAACCGACAGGGGCGAGGTTCACCCCTCCACTTT. It translates to CASRNRQGRGSPLHF. This chain joins TRBV6-5 and TRBJ1-6; 8 nucleotides match TRBD1. V lost 8 bases and J lost 9; bases outside the gene matches: 12. Germline assignment: CDR1 MNHEY and CDR2 SVGAGI. CDR3 length: 15 amino acids.

The chain carries TRBV19 and TRBJ2-1; D is possibly TRBD2 (7 bases). The ends were cut back, 7 bases at V and 7 bases at J, with 23 bases in the middle. The CDR3 is made up of 16 amino acids. Per the germline V gene, CDR1 is LNHDA and CDR2 is SQIVND (reference sequence). The DNA for the CDR3 is TGTGCCAGTACCCTGAAAGGAGGCAGGGGAGGGAATGAGCAGTTCTTC. Amino acids: CASTLKGGRGGNEQFF.

The rearrangement joins TRBV27 to TRBJ2-7; 7 positions match TRBD1. In germline, CDR1 is MNHEY, CDR2 SMNVEV (reference sequence). J gave up 0 bases and V 4 bases, and 6 bases lay outside the gene matches. CDR3 size: 15 residues. CDR3 DNA: TGTGCCAGCAGTTCATTTAGGGACAGCTCCTACGAGCAGTACTTC. Translated, it gives CASSSFRDSSYEQYF.

The V call is TRBV7-2, the J call TRBJ1-1; no clear D. From germline, CDR1 is SGHTA and CDR2 FQGNSA. V gave up 1 base and J gave up 0 bases, with 6 bases separating them. The length of the CDR3 is 14 residues. CDR3 protein: CASSLDAVNTEAFF. The CDR3 bases are TGTGCCAGCAGCTTAGACGCGGTGAACACTGAAGCTTTCTTT.

The rearrangement uses TRBV13 and TRBJ2-5, with TRBD1 identical over 8 bases. Looked up from germline, CDR1 is PRHDT and CDR2 is FYEKMQ (reference sequence). Germline trimming cut 3 bases from V and 5 bases from J; bases unmatched to any gene: 5. This CDR3 is 14 amino acids long. The CDR3 sequence: CASSFGQGRETQYF. In DNA form, the CDR3 reads TGTGCCAGCAGCTTTGGACAGGGACGGGAGACCCAGTACTTC.

The chain couples TRBV19 to TRBJ2-7; 8 bases map to TRBD2. Germline-derived CDR1 and CDR2 are LNHDA and SQIVND (reference sequence). This CDR3 contains 15 residues. V was pared by 5 bases and J by 4 bases, with 10 bases of the junction left unmatched. The CDR3 sequence: CASSPRGGGQYEQYF. The CDR3 DNA follows: TGTGCCAGTAGTCCACGAGGCGGGGGGCAATACGAGCAGTACTTC. The full variable domain, rest sourced from reference TRBV19 and TRBJ2-7, is DGGITQSPKYLFRKEGQNVTLSCEQNLNHDAMYWYRQDPGQGLRLIYYSQIVNDFQKGDIAEGYSVSREKKESFPLTVTSAQKNPTAFYLCASSPRGGGQYEQYFGPGTRLTVT.

The V call is TRBV7-2, the J call TRBJ2-7; 7 bases are a match to TRBD2. After removal of 5 bases from V and 3 bases from J, the junction contained 7 bases not matched to a gene. There are 14 residues in the CDR3. Germline CDR1 and CDR2: SGHTA and FQGNSA. This CDR3 is CASSPRAGDYEQYF. Here the CDR3 DNA reads TGTGCCAGCAGCCCCCGCGCGGGAGACTACGAGCAGTACTTC.

CDR3 DNA sequence: TGTGCCAGCAGCTTAGCGTCACCCGTTAGCTCCTATAATTCACCCCTCCACTTT. It yields the protein CASSLASPVSSYNSPLHF. V gene TRBV7-2 combines with J gene TRBJ1-6; unclear D gene. The germline V gene has CDR1 SGHTA and CDR2 FQGNSA. The CDR3 contains 18 residues. Trimming took 0 bases from V and 0 from J, leaving 12 bases between them.

In nucleotides, the CDR3 is TGCGCCAGCAGCGGTGGACTAGCGGGGGGCCAAGAGACCCAGTACTTC. The encoded protein is CASSGGLAGGQETQYF. The genes are TRBV5-1 and TRBJ2-5, with TRBD2 matching over 14 bases. The J segment lost 1 base and the V segment lost 4 bases, leaving 3 bases of the junction unmatched. CDR3 length: 16 amino acids. Per germline, CDR1 SGHRS and CDR2 YFSETQ. Supplemented by reference TRBV5-1 and TRBJ2-5, the full variable domain reads KAGVTQTPRYLIKTRGQQVTLSCSPISGHRSVSWYQQTPGQGLQFLFEYFSETQRNKGNFPGRFSGRQFSNSRSEMNVSTLELGDSALYLCASSGGLAGGQETQYFGPGTRLLVL.

The chain uses TRBV6-1 and TRBJ2-7, with D uncertain. CDR3 length: 11 amino acids. The germline CDR1 and CDR2 sequences are MNHNS and SASEGT. V gave up 4 bases and J gave up 4 bases, with 5 bases separating them. The CDR3 spells CASSVQYEQYF. As DNA, the CDR3 is TGTGCCAGCAGTGTTCAATACGAGCAGTACTTC.